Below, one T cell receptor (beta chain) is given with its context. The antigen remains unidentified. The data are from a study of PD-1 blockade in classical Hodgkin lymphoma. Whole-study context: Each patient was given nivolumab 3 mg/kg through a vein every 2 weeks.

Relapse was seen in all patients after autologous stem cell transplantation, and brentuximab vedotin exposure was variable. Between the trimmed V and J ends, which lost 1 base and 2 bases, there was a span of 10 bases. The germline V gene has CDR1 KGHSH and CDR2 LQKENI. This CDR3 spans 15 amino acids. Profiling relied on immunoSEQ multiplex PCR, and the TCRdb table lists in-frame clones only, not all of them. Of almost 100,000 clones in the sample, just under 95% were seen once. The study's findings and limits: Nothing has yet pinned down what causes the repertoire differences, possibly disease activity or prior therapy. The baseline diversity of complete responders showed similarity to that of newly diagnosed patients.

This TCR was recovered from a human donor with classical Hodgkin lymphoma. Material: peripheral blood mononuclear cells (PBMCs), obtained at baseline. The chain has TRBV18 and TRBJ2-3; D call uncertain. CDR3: CASSPLRASTDTQYF. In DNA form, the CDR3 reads TGTGCCAGCTCACCACTTAGGGCCTCCACAGATACGCAGTATTTT.